This paragraph covers one TCR beta chain sequence. Its antigen is still unknown. Base quality data are lacking; no much larger clone is found one base away. These data come from a study of control samples from healthy donors and cancer patients (TCRdb year 2020). Trimming accounts for 6 bases at V and 0 bases at J, while the number of junction bases matched to no gene is 10. The CDR3 numbers 16 residues from cysteine through phenylalanine. The read is trimmed to its CDR3 DNA, 48 bases read in frame from base 1. In the germline V gene, CDR1 corresponds to LGHNT and CDR2 to FRNRAP. The library was generated by the immunoSEQ multiplex PCR assay. TCRdb mirrors the immuneACCESS table, restricted to in-frame sequences. Some clones are absent from its copies; in checked studies, under half trace to an unresolved V gene, and the reason for the others is unknown. Recorded for this sample are some 73,000 clones; 90% to 95% of them occurred a single time. 6.2% of the sample is held by the ten biggest clonotypes.

The chain employs TRBV12-5 and TRBJ1-1; 7 nucleotides in the junction match TRBD1. The TCR comes from a woman in her forties in good health. Source material: blood. The DNA is TGTGCTAGTGGCAATGACAGGGCGGGGATGAACACTGAAGCTTTCTTT. Its coded protein is CASGNDRAGMNTEAFF.